This T cell receptor beta chain stems from a study of radiotherapy plus CTLA-4 blockade in lung cancer. Study-wide background: 15% to 20% of enrolled patients responded objectively, and roughly 31% had disease control. General study points: After radiotherapy and ipilimumab, tumor-derived clones expanded in peripheral blood. Dynamics of early blood T cell clones, together with interferon-beta, were reportedly the best predictors of response.

Those with chemo-refractory metastatic non-small-cell lung cancer were treated with focal radiation combined with CTLA-4 blockade using ipilimumab. The repertoire was sequenced with immunoSEQ multiplex PCR; TCRdb's copy has only in-frame clones and lacks some. This sample has under 95,000 clones; 70% to 85% occur once, and the top ten carry approximately 0.8%. Looked up from germline, CDR1 is LNHNV and CDR2 is YYDKDF (reference sequence). The V and J ends lost 0 bases and 1 base respectively, with 16 bases between them. This CDR3 has 17 residues. Regarding this clone: Its specificity is not known.

This chain joins TRBV15 and TRBJ2-7; D is uncertain. This specimen was peripheral blood, taken from a patient treated with radiotherapy plus ipilimumab. This receptor was obtained from a human donor with non-small cell lung cancer who had stable disease on radiotherapy plus ipilimumab. CDR3 coding DNA: TGTGCCACCAGCAGAGATAGTGTTCAGGCGCCTTCCTACGAGCAGTACTTC. It translates to CATSRDSVQAPSYEQYF.